Detailed here is one TCR beta chain. Its antigen is still unknown. The study ran its PCR with 60 Vbeta and 13 Jbeta primers. The protocol was immunoSEQ multiplex PCR, while the TCRdb copy is restricted to in-frame clones and leaves out a portion. This table has roughly 100,000 clones, roughly two thirds appearing once. This sample is drawn from a study of cytomegalovirus exposure and HLA in healthy donors. Study-level results: Earlier analysis yielded a pattern in which most TCR beta V segments were productive about 87% or about 30% of the time.

Trimming took off 3 bases at V and 2 bases at J, with 9 bases between the two ends. This CDR3 contains 13 residues. CDR1 SGHRS and CDR2 YFSETQ come from the germline V gene. Sequenced: PBMCs. The rearrangement uses TRBV5-1 and TRBJ2-7; tentative D call: TRBD1 (5 bases). The sequence derives from a man aged 35 to 55 in good health and CMV-seronegative. For the CDR3, the DNA is TGCGCCAGCAGCTCAACAGGAACCTACGAGCAGTACTTC. Translation gives CASSSTGTYEQYF.